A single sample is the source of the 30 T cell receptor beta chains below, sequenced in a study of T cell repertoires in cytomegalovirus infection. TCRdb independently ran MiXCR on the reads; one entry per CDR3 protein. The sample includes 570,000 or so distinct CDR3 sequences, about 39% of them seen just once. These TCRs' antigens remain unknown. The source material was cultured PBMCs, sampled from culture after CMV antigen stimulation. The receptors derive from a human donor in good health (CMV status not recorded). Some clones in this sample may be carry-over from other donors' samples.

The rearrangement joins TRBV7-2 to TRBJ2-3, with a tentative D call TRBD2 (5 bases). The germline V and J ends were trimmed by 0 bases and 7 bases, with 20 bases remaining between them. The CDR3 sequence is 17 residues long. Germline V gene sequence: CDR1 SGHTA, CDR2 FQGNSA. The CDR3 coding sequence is TGTGCCAGCAGCTTAGCGCCTAGCATTACCCCCGTGAATACGCAGTATTTT. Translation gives CASSLAPSITPVNTQYF.

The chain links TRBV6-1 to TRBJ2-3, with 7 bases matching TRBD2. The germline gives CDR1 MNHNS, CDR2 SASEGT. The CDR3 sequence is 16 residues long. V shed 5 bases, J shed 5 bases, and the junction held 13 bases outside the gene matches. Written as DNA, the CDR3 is TGTGCCAGCAGTCCTCTTGCCAGCGGGGATGGAGATACGCAGTATTTT. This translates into CASSPLASGDGDTQYF.

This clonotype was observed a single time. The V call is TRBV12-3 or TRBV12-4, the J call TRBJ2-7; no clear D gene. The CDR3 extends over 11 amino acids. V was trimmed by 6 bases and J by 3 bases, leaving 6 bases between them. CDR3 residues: CASRVSYEQYF. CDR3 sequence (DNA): TGTGCCAGCAGGGTCAGCTACGAGCAGTACTTC.

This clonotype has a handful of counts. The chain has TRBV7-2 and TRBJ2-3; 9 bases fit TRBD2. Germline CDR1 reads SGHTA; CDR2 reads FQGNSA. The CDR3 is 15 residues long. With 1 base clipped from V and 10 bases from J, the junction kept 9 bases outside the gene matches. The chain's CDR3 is CASSLGTSALTAQYF. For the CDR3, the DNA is TGTGCCAGCAGCTTAGGGACTAGCGCACTCACGGCGCAGTATTTT.

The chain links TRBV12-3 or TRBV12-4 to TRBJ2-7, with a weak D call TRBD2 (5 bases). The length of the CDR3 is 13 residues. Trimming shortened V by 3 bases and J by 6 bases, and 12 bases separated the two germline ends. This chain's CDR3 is CASSFAEVGEQYF. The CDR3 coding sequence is TGTGCCAGCAGTTTTGCGGAGGTCGGCGAGCAGTACTTC.

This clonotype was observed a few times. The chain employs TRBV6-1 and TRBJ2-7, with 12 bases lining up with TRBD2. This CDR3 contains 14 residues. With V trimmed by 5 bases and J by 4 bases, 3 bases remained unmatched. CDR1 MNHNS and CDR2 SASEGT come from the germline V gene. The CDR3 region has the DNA TGTGCCAGCAGTTTGACTAGCGGGAGATACGAGCAGTACGTC. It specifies CASSLTSGRYEQYV.

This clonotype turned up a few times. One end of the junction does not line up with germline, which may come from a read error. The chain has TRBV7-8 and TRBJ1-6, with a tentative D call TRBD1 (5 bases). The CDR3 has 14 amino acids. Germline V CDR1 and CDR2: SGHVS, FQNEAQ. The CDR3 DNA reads TGTGCCAGCAGCTTAGGGGACTCAAATTTACCCCTCCACTTT. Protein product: CASSLGDSNLPLHF.

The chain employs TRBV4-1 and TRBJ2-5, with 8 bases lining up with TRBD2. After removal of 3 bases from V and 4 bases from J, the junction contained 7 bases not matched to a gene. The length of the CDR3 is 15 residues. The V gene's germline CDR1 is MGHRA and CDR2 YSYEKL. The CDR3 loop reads CASSQGERGSETQYF. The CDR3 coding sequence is TGCGCCAGCAGCCAGGGCGAGCGGGGGTCAGAGACCCAGTACTTC.

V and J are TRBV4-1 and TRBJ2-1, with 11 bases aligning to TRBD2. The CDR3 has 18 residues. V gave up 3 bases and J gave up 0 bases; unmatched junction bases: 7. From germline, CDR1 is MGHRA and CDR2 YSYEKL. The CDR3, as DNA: TGCGCCAGCAGCCACCTACTAGCGGGGGATAGCTCCTACAATGAGCAGTTCTTC. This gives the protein CASSHLLAGDSSYNEQFF.

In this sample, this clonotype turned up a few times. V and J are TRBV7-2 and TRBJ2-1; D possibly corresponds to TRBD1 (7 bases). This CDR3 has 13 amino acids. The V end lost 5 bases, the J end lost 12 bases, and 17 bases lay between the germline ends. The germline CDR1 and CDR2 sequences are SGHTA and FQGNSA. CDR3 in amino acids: CASSPGTEAGQFF. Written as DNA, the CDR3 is TGTGCCAGCAGCCCCGGGACAGAAGCGGGGCAGTTCTTC.

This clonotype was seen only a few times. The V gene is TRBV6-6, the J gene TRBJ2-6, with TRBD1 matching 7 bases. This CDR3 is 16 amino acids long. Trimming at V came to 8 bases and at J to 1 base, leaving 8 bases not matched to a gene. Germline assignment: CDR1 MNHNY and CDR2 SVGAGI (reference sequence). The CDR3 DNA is TGTGCCAGCGTCCCGACAGGGTGGTCTGGGGCCAACGTCCTGACTTTC. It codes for CASVPTGWSGANVLTF.

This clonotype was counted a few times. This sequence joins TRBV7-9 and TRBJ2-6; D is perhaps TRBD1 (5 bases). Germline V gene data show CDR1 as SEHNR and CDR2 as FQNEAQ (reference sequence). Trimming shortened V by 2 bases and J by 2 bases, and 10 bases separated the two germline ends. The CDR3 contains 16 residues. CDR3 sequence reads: CASSLQGAAGANVLTF. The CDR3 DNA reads TGTGCCAGCAGCTTACAGGGTGCGGCTGGGGCCAACGTCCTGACTTTC.

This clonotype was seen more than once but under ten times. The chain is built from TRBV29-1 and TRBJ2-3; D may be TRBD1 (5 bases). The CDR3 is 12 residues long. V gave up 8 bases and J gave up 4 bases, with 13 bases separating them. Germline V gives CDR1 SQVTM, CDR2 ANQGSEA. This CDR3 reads CSTGQGPDTQYF. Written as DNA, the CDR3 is TGCAGCACCGGACAAGGACCAGATACGCAGTATTTT.

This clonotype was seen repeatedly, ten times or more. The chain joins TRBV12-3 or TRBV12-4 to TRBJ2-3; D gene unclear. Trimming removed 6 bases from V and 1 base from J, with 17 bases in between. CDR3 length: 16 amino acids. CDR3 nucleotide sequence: TGTGCCAGCAGCCCCTTCAGGCTTGAGGGCACAGATACGCAGTATTTT. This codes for CASSPFRLEGTDTQYF.

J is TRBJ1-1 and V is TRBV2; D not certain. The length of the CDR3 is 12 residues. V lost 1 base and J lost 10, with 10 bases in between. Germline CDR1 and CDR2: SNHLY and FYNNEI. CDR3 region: CASSEVSRGAFF. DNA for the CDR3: TGTGCCAGCAGTGAAGTGAGTCGGGGAGCTTTCTTT.

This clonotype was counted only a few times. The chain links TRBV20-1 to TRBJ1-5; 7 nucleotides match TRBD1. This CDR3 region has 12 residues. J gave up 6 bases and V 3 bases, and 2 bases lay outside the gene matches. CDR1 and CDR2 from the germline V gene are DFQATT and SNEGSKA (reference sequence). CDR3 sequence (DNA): TGCAGTGCTAGGACAGGGTTTCAGCCCCAGCATTTT. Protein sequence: CSARTGFQPQHF.

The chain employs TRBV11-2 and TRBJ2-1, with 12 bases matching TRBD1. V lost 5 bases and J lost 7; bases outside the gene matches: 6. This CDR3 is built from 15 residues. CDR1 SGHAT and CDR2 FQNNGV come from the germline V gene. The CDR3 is CASSPGTGGRNEQFF. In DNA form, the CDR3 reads TGTGCCAGCAGCCCCGGGACAGGGGGCAGAAATGAGCAGTTCTTC.

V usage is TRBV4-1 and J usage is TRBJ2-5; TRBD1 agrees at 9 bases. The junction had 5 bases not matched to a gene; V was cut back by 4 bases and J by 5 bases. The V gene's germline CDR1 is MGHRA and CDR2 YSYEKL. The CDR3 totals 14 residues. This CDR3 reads CASSLRTGEETQYF. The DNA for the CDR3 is TGCGCCAGCAGCCTTCGGACAGGGGAGGAGACCCAGTACTTC.

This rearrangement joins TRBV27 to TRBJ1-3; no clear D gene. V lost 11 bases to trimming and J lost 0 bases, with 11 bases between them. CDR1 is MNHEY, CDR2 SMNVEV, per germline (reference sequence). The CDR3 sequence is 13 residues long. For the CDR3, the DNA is TGTGCCTCCCGCACTAGCTCTGGAAACACCATATATTTT. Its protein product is CASRTSSGNTIYF.

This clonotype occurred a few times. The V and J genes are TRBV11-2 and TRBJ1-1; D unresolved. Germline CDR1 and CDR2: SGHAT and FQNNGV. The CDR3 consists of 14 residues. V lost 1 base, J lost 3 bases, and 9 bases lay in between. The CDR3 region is CASSLGLRDTEAFF. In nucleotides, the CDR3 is TGTGCCAGCAGCTTAGGGTTGAGAGACACTGAAGCTTTCTTT.

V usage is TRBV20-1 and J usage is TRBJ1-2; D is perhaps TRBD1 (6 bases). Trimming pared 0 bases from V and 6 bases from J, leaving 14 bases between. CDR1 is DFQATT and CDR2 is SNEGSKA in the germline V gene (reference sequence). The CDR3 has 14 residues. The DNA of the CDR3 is TGCAGTGCTAGAGATCAGGGGCGCAGTGATGGCTACACCTTC. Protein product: CSARDQGRSDGYTF.

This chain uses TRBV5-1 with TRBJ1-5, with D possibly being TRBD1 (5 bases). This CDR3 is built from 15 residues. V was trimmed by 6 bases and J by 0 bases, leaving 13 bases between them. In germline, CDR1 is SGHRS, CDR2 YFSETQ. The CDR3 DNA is TGCGCCAGCAACATCAAGGGGCCTAGCAATCAGCCCCAGCATTTT. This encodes CASNIKGPSNQPQHF.

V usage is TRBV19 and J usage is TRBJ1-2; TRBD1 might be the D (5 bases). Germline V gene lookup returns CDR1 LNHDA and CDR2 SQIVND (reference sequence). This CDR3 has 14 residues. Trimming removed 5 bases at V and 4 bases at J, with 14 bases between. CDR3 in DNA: TGTGCCAGTAGTGTTGACAGCGTCCCCTATGGCTACACCTTC. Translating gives CASSVDSVPYGYTF.

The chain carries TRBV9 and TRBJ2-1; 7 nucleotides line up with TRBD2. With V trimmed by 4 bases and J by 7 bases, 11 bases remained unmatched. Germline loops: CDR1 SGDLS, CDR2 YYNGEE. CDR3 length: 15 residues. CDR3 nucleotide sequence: TGTGCCAGCAGCTTCACACCCGCTAGCGGTAATGAGCAGTTCTTC. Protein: CASSFTPASGNEQFF.

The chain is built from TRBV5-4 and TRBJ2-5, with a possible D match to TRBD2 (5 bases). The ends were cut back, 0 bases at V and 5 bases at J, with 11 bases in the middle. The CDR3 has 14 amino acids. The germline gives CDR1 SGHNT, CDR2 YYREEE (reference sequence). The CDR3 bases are TGTGCCAGCAGCTTGGGGATCGAGGGCGAGACCCAGTACTTC. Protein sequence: CASSLGIEGETQYF.

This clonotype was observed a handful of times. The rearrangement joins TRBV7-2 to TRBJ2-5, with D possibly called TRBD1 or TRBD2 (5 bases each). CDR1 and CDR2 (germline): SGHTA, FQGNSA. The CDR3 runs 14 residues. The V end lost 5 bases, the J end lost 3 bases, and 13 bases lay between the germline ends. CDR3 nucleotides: TGTGCCAGCAGCCCTCCGGGGCGGGAAGAGACCCAGTACTTC. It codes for CASSPPGREETQYF.

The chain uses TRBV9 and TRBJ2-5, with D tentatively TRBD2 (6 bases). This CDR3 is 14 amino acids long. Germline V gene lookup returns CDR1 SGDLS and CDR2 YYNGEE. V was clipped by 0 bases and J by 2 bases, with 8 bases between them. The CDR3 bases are TGTGCCAGCAGCGTAGGGGGACTGCAAGAGACCCAGTACTTC. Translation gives CASSVGGLQETQYF.

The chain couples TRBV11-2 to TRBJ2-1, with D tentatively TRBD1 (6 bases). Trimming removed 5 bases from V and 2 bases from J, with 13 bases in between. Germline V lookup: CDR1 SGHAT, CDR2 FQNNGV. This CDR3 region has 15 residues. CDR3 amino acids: CASSQQGVTYNEQFF. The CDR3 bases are TGTGCCAGCAGCCAACAGGGTGTGACCTACAATGAGCAGTTCTTC.

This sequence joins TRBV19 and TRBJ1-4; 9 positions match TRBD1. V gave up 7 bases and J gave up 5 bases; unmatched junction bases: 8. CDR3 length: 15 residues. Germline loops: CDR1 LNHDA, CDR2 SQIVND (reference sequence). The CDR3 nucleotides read TGTGCCAGTACACAGCCCGGGACAGGGAATGAAAAACTGTTTTTT. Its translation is CASTQPGTGNEKLFF. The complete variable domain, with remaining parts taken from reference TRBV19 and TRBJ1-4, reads DGGITQSPKYLFRKEGQNVTLSCEQNLNHDAMYWYRQDPGQGLRLIYYSQIVNDFQKGDIAEGYSVSREKKESFPLTVTSAQKNPTAFYLCASTQPGTGNEKLFFGSGTQLSVL.

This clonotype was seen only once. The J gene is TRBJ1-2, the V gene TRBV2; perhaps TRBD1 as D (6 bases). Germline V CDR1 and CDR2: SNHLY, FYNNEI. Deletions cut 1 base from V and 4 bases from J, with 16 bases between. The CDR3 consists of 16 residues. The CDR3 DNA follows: TGTGCCAGCAGTGAAGGGCGGGGGCGCGGTGGCTATGGCTACACCTTC. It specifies CASSEGRGRGGYGYTF.